The rows below give T cell receptor beta chains drawn from one sample of a study of shared clonotypes between healthy human individuals. Sequencing was performed with immunoSEQ multiplex PCR; in TCRdb, only in-frame clones are kept and a portion is missing. This sample has more than 400,000 clones, with roughly 80% found just once. Material for sequencing was PBMCs. Every receptor here comes from a woman in her forties in good health. Some clones in this sample may be carry-over from other donors' samples. The CDR3 runs from the conserved cysteine through the conserved F or W. The order of the fields is clone size, V gene, D gene, J gene, CDR3 DNA, CDR3 protein. The D gene is left open where the match is weak. Some rows mark clone size as missing; the rest say once, few, many or name a class of expanded clone.

clone size: NA
V gene: TRBV19
D gene: TRBD1
J gene: TRBJ2-7
CDR3 DNA: TGTGCCAGTAGTATTAGGACAGGGGGCGACGAGCAGTACTTC
CDR3 protein: CASSIRTGGDEQYF

clone size: NA
V gene: TRBV28
D gene: NA
J gene: TRBJ2-4
CDR3 DNA: TGTGCCAGCAGTTTTAGGCACTACTCCATTGGCAAAAACATTCAGTACTTC
CDR3 protein: CASSFRHYSIGKNIQYF

clone size: NA
V gene: TRBV30
D gene: NA
J gene: TRBJ2-7
CDR3 DNA: TGTGCCTGGAGTGTACTTAGGGACGGACCCTACGAGCAGTACTTC
CDR3 protein: CAWSVLRDGPYEQYF

clone size: NA
V gene: TRBV2
D gene: TRBD1
J gene: TRBJ1-4
CDR3 DNA: TGTGCCAGCAGTGGCCAGGGGGTGAGGGAAAAACTGTTTTTT
CDR3 protein: CASSGQGVREKLFF

clone size: NA
V gene: TRBV5-5
D gene: TRBD1
J gene: TRBJ1-2
CDR3 DNA: TGTGCCAGCAGCAGGGACAGCAACTATGGCTACACCTTC
CDR3 protein: CASSRDSNYGYTF

clone size: NA
V gene: TRBV5-4
D gene: TRBD2
J gene: TRBJ2-3
CDR3 DNA: TGTGCCAGCAGCCGTGAGCGGGAGCCGGGAGATACGCAGTATTTT
CDR3 protein: CASSREREPGDTQYF

clone size: NA
V gene: TRBV29-1
D gene: NA
J gene: TRBJ2-5
CDR3 DNA: TGCAGCGAAAGGGAGCCTGGAGAGACCCAGTACTTC
CDR3 protein: CSEREPGETQYF

clone size: NA
V gene: TRBV7-9
D gene: NA
J gene: TRBJ2-5
CDR3 DNA: TGTGCCAGCAGCTTTTCCCGAGGAGAGACCCAGTACTTC
CDR3 protein: CASSFSRGETQYF

clone size: NA
V gene: TRBV19
D gene: NA
J gene: TRBJ1-3
CDR3 DNA: TGTGCCAGTAGTACCAGCCGGAGTCCTGGAAACACCATATATTTT
CDR3 protein: CASSTSRSPGNTIYF

clone size: NA
V gene: TRBV9
D gene: TRBD1
J gene: TRBJ2-7
CDR3 DNA: TGTGCCAGCAGCACCTCCGGGACAGGCCCCCTTGAGCAGTACTTC
CDR3 protein: CASSTSGTGPLEQYF

clone size: NA
V gene: TRBV7-6
D gene: TRBD1
J gene: TRBJ1-4
CDR3 DNA: TGTGCCAGCAGCTTAGGGACAGGGGGCCATGAAAAACTGTTTTTT
CDR3 protein: CASSLGTGGHEKLFF

clone size: NA
V gene: TRBV9
D gene: TRBD2
J gene: TRBJ2-5
CDR3 DNA: TGTGCCAGCAGCGTAGGAGCGGGAGGACCAGAGACCCAGTACTTC
CDR3 protein: CASSVGAGGPETQYF

clone size: NA
V gene: TRBV4-1
D gene: NA
J gene: TRBJ2-4
CDR3 DNA: TGCGCCAGCAGCCAAGATACCGGGACCCCCATAGCCAAAAACATTCAGTACTTC
CDR3 protein: CASSQDTGTPIAKNIQYF

clone size: NA
V gene: TRBV27
D gene: TRBD1
J gene: TRBJ2-7
CDR3 DNA: TGTGCCAGCAGTAGAGGGGGGACAGGGCACGAGCAGTACTTC
CDR3 protein: CASSRGGTGHEQYF

clone size: NA
V gene: TRBV6-1
D gene: NA
J gene: TRBJ2-7
CDR3 DNA: TGTGCCAGCAGTGAACGGGGAAATAACTACGAGCAGTACTTC
CDR3 protein: CASSERGNNYEQYF

clone size: NA
V gene: TRBV6-6
D gene: TRBD2
J gene: TRBJ2-2
CDR3 DNA: TGTGCCAGCGGAGCGGGAGGGTTCGCCGGGGAGCTGTTTTTT
CDR3 protein: CASGAGGFAGELFF

clone size: NA
V gene: TRBV28
D gene: TRBD2
J gene: TRBJ2-7
CDR3 DNA: TGTGCCAGCAGCTATAGCGGGAGCTACGAGCAGTACTTC
CDR3 protein: CASSYSGSYEQYF

clone size: NA
V gene: TRBV7-9
D gene: TRBD1
J gene: TRBJ1-1
CDR3 DNA: TGTGCCAGCAGCGTATGGGACAGCACTGAAGCTTTCTTT
CDR3 protein: CASSVWDSTEAFF

clone size: NA
V gene: TRBV30
D gene: NA
J gene: TRBJ1-4
CDR3 DNA: TGTGCCTGGAGCCTCCACCAGGGAGAAAAACTGTTTTTT
CDR3 protein: CAWSLHQGEKLFF

clone size: NA
V gene: TRBV6-5
D gene: NA
J gene: TRBJ1-5
CDR3 DNA: TGTGCCAGCAGCCGTGAGAGGGCGAGCAATCAGCCCCAGCATTTT
CDR3 protein: CASSRERASNQPQHF

clone size: NA
V gene: TRBV7-3
D gene: NA
J gene: TRBJ2-3
CDR3 DNA: TGTGCCAGCAGCCCCTCCTGGGGCACAGATACGCAGTATTTT
CDR3 protein: CASSPSWGTDTQYF

clone size: NA
V gene: TRBV30
D gene: NA
J gene: TRBJ2-7
CDR3 DNA: TGTGCCTGGAGTCTAGGCAGCTCCTACGAGCAGTACTTC
CDR3 protein: CAWSLGSSYEQYF

clone size: NA
V gene: TRBV6-1
D gene: NA
J gene: TRBJ1-6
CDR3 DNA: TGTGCCAGCAGTATAAACAGGGTTGTAGGCTCACCCCTCCACTTT
CDR3 protein: CASSINRVVGSPLHF

clone size: NA
V gene: TRBV2
D gene: NA
J gene: TRBJ2-5
CDR3 DNA: TGTGCCAGCAGTCGGGGGACACGGATGGGGGCAGAGACCCAGTACTTC
CDR3 protein: CASSRGTRMGAETQYF

clone size: once
V gene: TRBV7-6
D gene: NA
J gene: TRBJ2-3
CDR3 DNA: TGTGCCAGCAGCCTCATGCCCGGAGATACGCAGTATTTT
CDR3 protein: CASSLMPGDTQYF

clone size: NA
V gene: TRBV9
D gene: NA
J gene: TRBJ1-2
CDR3 DNA: TGTGCCAGCAGCCCATCCACAGCGACCTATGGCTACACCTTC
CDR3 protein: CASSPSTATYGYTF

clone size: NA
V gene: TRBV28
D gene: NA
J gene: TRBJ1-5
CDR3 DNA: TGTGCCAGCAGTTTGGACCCTAGCAATCAGCCCCAGCATTTT
CDR3 protein: CASSLDPSNQPQHF

clone size: once
V gene: TRBV11-3
D gene: NA
J gene: TRBJ2-3
CDR3 DNA: TGTGCCAGCAGCACTATCCCGCACCGGGACCTCACAGATACGCAGTATTTT
CDR3 protein: CASSTIPHRDLTDTQYF

clone size: NA
V gene: TRBV30
D gene: TRBD2
J gene: TRBJ2-3
CDR3 DNA: TGTGCCTGGAGTCACGGACTAGCGGGAGTCACAGATACGCAGTATTTT
CDR3 protein: CAWSHGLAGVTDTQYF

clone size: NA
V gene: TRBV5-1
D gene: NA
J gene: TRBJ2-7
CDR3 DNA: TGCGCCAGCAGACCGGGGACCGCCTCCTACGAGCAGTACTTC
CDR3 protein: CASRPGTASYEQYF

clone size: NA
V gene: TRBV7-8
D gene: NA
J gene: TRBJ1-4
CDR3 DNA: TGTGCCAGCAGTACCGGGACCAGGAGTGAAAAACTGTTTTTT
CDR3 protein: CASSTGTRSEKLFF

clone size: NA
V gene: TRBV6-6
D gene: NA
J gene: TRBJ1-1
CDR3 DNA: TGTGCCAGCAGTTCGACGACAGCGAACACTGAAGCTTTCTTT
CDR3 protein: CASSSTTANTEAFF

clone size: NA
V gene: TRBV28
D gene: NA
J gene: TRBJ2-1
CDR3 DNA: TGTGCCAGCAGTTTAGGTGGACGTTCCTACAATGAGCAGTTCTTC
CDR3 protein: CASSLGGRSYNEQFF

clone size: NA
V gene: TRBV6-5
D gene: TRBD1
J gene: TRBJ1-4
CDR3 DNA: TGTGCCAGCAGGACAGGGTCGTCGAATGAAAAACTGTTTTTT
CDR3 protein: CASRTGSSNEKLFF

clone size: NA
V gene: TRBV20-1
D gene: NA
J gene: TRBJ1-1
CDR3 DNA: TGCAGTGCAGGGACGAGAACTGAAGCTTTCTTT
CDR3 protein: CSAGTRTEAFF

clone size: NA
V gene: TRBV7-9
D gene: NA
J gene: TRBJ1-4
CDR3 DNA: TGTGCCAGCAGCTGGGGGATGAATGAAAAACTGTTTTTT
CDR3 protein: CASSWGMNEKLFF

clone size: few
V gene: TRBV5-6
D gene: TRBD1
J gene: TRBJ1-2
CDR3 DNA: TGTGCCAGCAGCGCCCCAGGGGGAATGGGGCTTGGCTACACCTTC
CDR3 protein: CASSAPGGMGLGYTF

clone size: NA
V gene: TRBV12-5
D gene: NA
J gene: TRBJ2-5
CDR3 DNA: TGTGCTAGTGGTTTGTTTGAGCAAGAGACCCAGTACTTC
CDR3 protein: CASGLFEQETQYF

clone size: NA
V gene: TRBV7-7
D gene: NA
J gene: TRBJ2-7
CDR3 DNA: TGTGCTAGCAGCTTAGCTCGGGCAGACGAGCAGTACTTC
CDR3 protein: CASSLARADEQYF

clone size: NA
V gene: TRBV7-8
D gene: TRBD1
J gene: TRBJ1-4
CDR3 DNA: TGTGCCAGCAGCTTAAACGGAGACAGGGGAGGCGAAAAACTGTTTTTT
CDR3 protein: CASSLNGDRGGEKLFF

clone size: NA
V gene: TRBV7-8
D gene: NA
J gene: TRBJ2-3
CDR3 DNA: TGTGCCAGCAGCCCCAGGCAGCAGCGGGTCGCAGATACGCAGTATTTT
CDR3 protein: CASSPRQQRVADTQYF

clone size: NA
V gene: TRBV10-3
D gene: NA
J gene: TRBJ2-5
CDR3 DNA: TGTGCCATCAGCGACAGGGGTTCAGCGGGGGGACAAGAGACCCAGTACTTC
CDR3 protein: CAISDRGSAGGQETQYF

clone size: NA
V gene: TRBV6-5
D gene: TRBD2
J gene: TRBJ2-7
CDR3 DNA: TGTGCCAGCAGTTACAGAGGGACTAGGGGTCGCGAGCAGTACTTC
CDR3 protein: CASSYRGTRGREQYF

clone size: NA
V gene: TRBV5-4
D gene: NA
J gene: TRBJ1-2
CDR3 DNA: TGTGCCAGCAGCTTGGGGATTCAGGGGACGAGAGGCTACACCTTC
CDR3 protein: CASSLGIQGTRGYTF

clone size: NA
V gene: TRBV28
D gene: NA
J gene: TRBJ2-5
CDR3 DNA: TGTGCCAGCAGTTTATCTCCCACGGGGACCCAGTACTTC
CDR3 protein: CASSLSPTGTQYF

clone size: NA
V gene: TRBV5-1
D gene: NA
J gene: TRBJ2-1
CDR3 DNA: TGCGCCAGCAGCTTGGCCCCAGGGGTACACAATGAGCAGTTCTTC
CDR3 protein: CASSLAPGVHNEQFF

clone size: NA
V gene: TRBV7-9
D gene: TRBD2
J gene: TRBJ2-3
CDR3 DNA: TGTGCCAGCAACCGACTAGCGGGGCTCGATACGCAGTATTTT
CDR3 protein: CASNRLAGLDTQYF

clone size: NA
V gene: TRBV19
D gene: TRBD1
J gene: TRBJ2-5
CDR3 DNA: TGTGCCAGTAGAGCCGCTGGGACAGAAGAGACCCAGTACTTC
CDR3 protein: CASRAAGTEETQYF

clone size: NA
V gene: TRBV5-1
D gene: TRBD1
J gene: TRBJ2-7
CDR3 DNA: TGCGCCAGCAGCAAAGAACCGGGACAGGGGATCAACGAGCAGTACTTC
CDR3 protein: CASSKEPGQGINEQYF

clone size: NA
V gene: TRBV29-1
D gene: NA
J gene: TRBJ2-7
CDR3 DNA: TGCAGCGTTGAGGGACTACCGGGACAGGAGGGCGAGCAGTACTTC
CDR3 protein: CSVEGLPGQEGEQYF

clone size: NA
V gene: TRBV6-1
D gene: TRBD2
J gene: TRBJ2-2
CDR3 DNA: TGTGCCAGCAGGACTAGCGGGAGTGGCACCGGGGAGCTGTTTTTT
CDR3 protein: CASRTSGSGTGELFF

clone size: few
V gene: TRBV6-1
D gene: NA
J gene: TRBJ2-1
CDR3 DNA: TGTGCCAGCACCCTCGGACCCAAGCAGTTCTTC
CDR3 protein: CASTLGPKQFF

clone size: NA
V gene: TRBV7-6
D gene: NA
J gene: TRBJ1-1
CDR3 DNA: TGTGCCAGCAGGGCTGCCGGCGGCACTGAAGCTTTCTTT
CDR3 protein: CASRAAGGTEAFF

clone size: NA
V gene: TRBV7-2
D gene: NA
J gene: TRBJ1-5
CDR3 DNA: TGTGCCAGCAGCTTAGGGGGCAAATTTAGCAATCAGCCCCAGCATTTT
CDR3 protein: CASSLGGKFSNQPQHF

clone size: NA
V gene: TRBV18
D gene: TRBD1
J gene: TRBJ1-5
CDR3 DNA: TGTGCCAGCTCACCACCGGGTCTCAGGGGGAGCAATCAGCCCCAGCATTTT
CDR3 protein: CASSPPGLRGSNQPQHF

clone size: few
V gene: TRBV2
D gene: TRBD2
J gene: TRBJ2-7
CDR3 DNA: TGTGCCAGCAGGAGGGGGGGAAGAGCGGGAGACGAGCAGTACTTC
CDR3 protein: CASRRGGRAGDEQYF

clone size: NA
V gene: TRBV20-1
D gene: NA
J gene: TRBJ2-5
CDR3 DNA: TGCAGTGGGTCCAGCCCGGAGACCCAGTACTTC
CDR3 protein: CSGSSPETQYF

clone size: NA
V gene: TRBV4-2
D gene: NA
J gene: TRBJ1-2
CDR3 DNA: TGTGCCAGCAGCCAAGATGAAGGTTATGGCTACACCTTC
CDR3 protein: CASSQDEGYGYTF

clone size: NA
V gene: TRBV2
D gene: NA
J gene: TRBJ2-2
CDR3 DNA: TGTGCCAGCAGTGTCACCGACGCGAACACCGGGGAGCTGTTTTTT
CDR3 protein: CASSVTDANTGELFF

clone size: NA
V gene: TRBV5-1
D gene: NA
J gene: TRBJ1-3
CDR3 DNA: TGCGCCAGCAGCTTAGGGAGCTCTGGAAACACCATATATTTT
CDR3 protein: CASSLGSSGNTIYF